A selection of T cell receptor beta chains follows, all from one sample in a study of human T cells and chemical hapten exposure. TCRdb processed the reads anew with MiXCR; each CDR3 protein has one entry. In the table there are around 120,000 distinct CDR3 sequences, 8.5% to 9% of which are singletons. Sequencing used whole blood. These receptor sequences come from a human donor in good health. Some clones in this sample may be carry-over from other donors' samples. The CDR3 runs from the conserved cysteine through the conserved F or W. Each record gives: V gene, J gene, CDR3 length, clone size, D gene, CDR3 protein, CDR3 DNA. A D gene is named only where the DNA matches it firmly. The size of a clone is reported for some rows only, either as once, few or many, or as a class for expanded clones.

TRBV27,TRBJ2-5,14,many,NA,CASSPPGPQETQYF,TGTGCCAGCAGCCCCCCCGGCCCGCAAGAGACCCAGTACTTC
TRBV10-3,TRBJ1-3,12,many,NA,CATEGSGNTIYF,TGTGCCACCGAGGGCTCTGGAAACACCATATATTTT
TRBV5-1,TRBJ2-1,14,few,NA,CASSLGGEVNEQFF,TGCGCCAGCAGCTTAGGGGGAGAGGTCAATGAGCAGTTCTTC
TRBV11-2,TRBJ2-7,13,many,TRBD1,CASSFRQGDGLYF,TGTGCCAGCAGCTTCAGACAGGGTGACGGGCTGTACTTC
TRBV12-3/TRBV12-4,TRBJ2-7,14,NA,TRBD1,CASSLQGAAYEQYF,TGTGCCAGCAGTCTTCAGGGGGCTGCCTACGAGCAGTACTTC
TRBV10-2,TRBJ2-1,16,NA,TRBD2,CASSDPWERGDNEQFF,TGCGCCAGCAGTGACCCCTGGGAGCGGGGGGACAATGAGCAGTTCTTC
TRBV7-9,TRBJ1-2,15,many,NA,CASSLRGGQAYGYTF,TGTGCCAGCAGCCTACGCGGGGGGCAGGCCTATGGCTACACCTTC
TRBV4-1,TRBJ2-7,15,few,NA,CASSQVIDSSYEQYF,TGCGCCAGCAGCCAAGTAATCGACAGTTCCTACGAGCAGTACTTC
TRBV29-1,TRBJ2-2,13,NA,NA,CSVEDWGAGELFF,TGCAGCGTTGAAGATTGGGGGGCCGGGGAGCTGTTTTTT
TRBV4-2,TRBJ2-6,15,many,NA,CASSGDLTGANVLTF,TGTGCCAGCAGCGGCGACTTGACTGGGGCCAACGTCCTGACTTTC
TRBV20-1,TRBJ2-5,14,few,NA,CSARMMPSEETQYF,TGCAGTGCTAGAATGATGCCTAGCGAAGAGACCCAGTACTTC
TRBV20-1,TRBJ1-2,14,NA,TRBD1,CSARLDRGRVGYTF,TGCAGTGCTAGATTGGACAGGGGGCGGGTTGGCTACACCTTC
TRBV16,TRBJ2-3,17,few,TRBD2,CASSQSNGGGDTDTQYF,TGTGCCAGCAGCCAATCGAATGGCGGGGGGGACACAGATACGCAGTATTTT
TRBV19,TRBJ1-5,14,NA,NA,CASSIGRAGQPQHF,TGTGCCAGTAGTATAGGCCGGGCCGGGCAGCCCCAGCATTTT
TRBV20-1,TRBJ2-3,10,NA,NA,CSPRLGTQYF,TGCAGTCCCCGGCTTGGTACGCAGTATTTT
TRBV29-1,TRBJ2-3,13,few,TRBD2,CSVGLAGTDTQYF,TGCAGCGTTGGACTAGCGGGAACAGATACGCAGTATTTT
TRBV7-2,TRBJ2-3,15,NA,NA,CASSSGRKETDTQYF,TGTGCCAGCAGCTCCGGACGGAAAGAAACGGATACGCAGTATTTT
TRBV11-1,TRBJ2-1,14,NA,TRBD2,CASSLGLERYEQFF,TGTGCCAGCAGCTTGGGACTAGAGAGGTATGAGCAGTTCTTC
TRBV13,TRBJ1-5,15,NA,NA,CASSVGRAVESPQHF,TGTGCCAGCTCCGTCGGCAGGGCGGTAGAATCGCCCCAGCATTTT
TRBV4-3,TRBJ1-2,16,many,NA,CASSQETDKRDYGYTF,TGCGCCAGCAGCCAAGAAACGGATAAGAGGGACTATGGCTACACCTTC
TRBV20-1,TRBJ1-3,14,many,TRBD1,CSAKIDRAGNTIYF,TGCAGTGCCAAAATCGACAGGGCTGGAAACACCATATATTTT
TRBV7-2,TRBJ2-6,15,NA,NA,CASSLGAVGANVLTF,TGTGCCAGCAGTCTCGGGGCGGTGGGGGCCAACGTCCTGACTTTC
TRBV2,TRBJ1-2,15,few,TRBD1,CASTGDRAATYGYTF,TGTGCCAGCACCGGGGACAGGGCGGCCACTTATGGCTACACCTTC
TRBV14,TRBJ2-4,17,many,TRBD1,CASSQVGQGASKNIQYF,TGTGCCAGCAGCCAAGTGGGACAGGGGGCTTCCAAAAACATTCAGTACTTC
TRBV6-9,TRBJ2-3,19,few,NA,CASSYRITGSFSSTDTQYF,TGTGCCAGCAGTTATCGAATAACTGGCAGCTTCTCCAGCACAGATACGCAGTATTTT
TRBV2,TRBJ2-7,13,few,NA,CASSIGQDYEQYF,TGTGCCAGCAGTATTGGACAAGACTACGAGCAGTACTTC
TRBV20-1,TRBJ2-6,18,many,TRBD1,CSARALTGGYSGANVLTF,TGCAGTGCTAGAGCTCTGACAGGGGGCTACTCTGGGGCCAACGTCCTGACTTTC
TRBV3-1,TRBJ1-5,23,many,NA,CASSQDHTLLNNLIGQSNQPQHF,TGTGCCAGCAGCCAAGATCACACCCTCCTAAACAACTTGATAGGACAGTCCAATCAGCCCCAGCATTTT
TRBV12-3/TRBV12-4,TRBJ1-5,16,few,TRBD1,CASSPFRQGRGQPQHF,TGTGCCAGCAGTCCATTTAGACAGGGTAGGGGTCAGCCCCAGCATTTT
TRBV6-2/TRBV6-3,TRBJ2-1,12,NA,NA,CASSYVAVEQFF,TGTGCCAGCAGTTATGTGGCAGTCGAGCAGTTCTTC
TRBV30,TRBJ1-5,16,few,TRBD1,CAWSVRTGVSNQPQHF,TGTGCCTGGAGTGTTCGCACAGGGGTTAGCAATCAGCCCCAGCATTTT
TRBV6-5,TRBJ1-5,15,many,NA,CASSESHRENQPQHF,TGTGCCAGCAGCGAATCTCACAGGGAAAATCAGCCCCAGCATTTT
TRBV20-1,TRBJ2-1,15,few,TRBD1,CSAIGSRTGNNEQFF,TGCAGTGCTATAGGCAGCAGGACAGGGAATAATGAGCAGTTCTTC
TRBV5-1,TRBJ2-1,16,NA,TRBD2,CASSATATSVYNEQFF,TGCGCCAGCAGCGCGACCGCGACTAGCGTATACAATGAGCAGTTCTTC
TRBV25-1,TRBJ1-2,13,few,TRBD1,CASREGQFDGYTF,TGTGCCAGCAGAGAGGGACAGTTTGATGGCTACACCTTC
TRBV3-1,TRBJ2-2,15,few,NA,CASSHSGSLSGELFF,TGTGCCAGCAGCCATTCCGGGAGCCTATCCGGGGAGCTGTTTTTT
TRBV11-2,TRBJ2-3,16,NA,NA,CASSLAPRISTDTQYF,TGTGCCAGCAGCTTAGCCCCGCGAATCAGCACAGATACGCAGTATTTT
TRBV10-1,TRBJ1-1,13,few,NA,CASSDQINTEAFF,TGCGCCAGCAGTGACCAGATTAACACTGAAGCTTTCTTT